These 4 T cell receptor beta chains share one sample of origin, sequenced in a study of shared clonotypes between healthy human individuals. Method: immunoSEQ multiplex PCR; TCRdb's copy keeps in-frame clones and lacks some. The sample yields 1,400,000 or so clones, approximately 98.5% seen once. Sequenced sample: naive CD4+ T cells sorted from blood. The sample's subset: CD45RA+ positively selected. These TCRs come from a young man in good health.

The chain links TRBV30 to TRBJ2-5; 8 bases are shared with TRBD2. With 2 bases clipped from V and 2 bases from J, the junction kept 10 bases outside the gene matches. The CDR3 covers 16 residues. Germline loops: CDR1 GTSNPN, CDR2 SVGIG (reference sequence). This chain's CDR3 is CAWSFVAGGLQETQYF. Here the CDR3 DNA reads TGTGCCTGGAGTTTTGTGGCGGGAGGCCTTCAAGAGACCCAGTACTTC.

The rearrangement links TRBV5-5 to TRBJ2-5; no firm D call. CDR1 and CDR2 (germline): SGHKS, YYEKEE (reference sequence). V dropped 2 bases and J dropped 1 base, with 6 bases sitting between them. This CDR3 contains 13 residues. DNA of the CDR3: TGTGCCAGCAGCTTAACTTTCCAAGAGACCCAGTACTTC. Its protein product is CASSLTFQETQYF.

The chain combines TRBV6-5 with TRBJ2-7; either TRBD1 or TRBD2 may fit D (7 bases each). CDR3 length equals 13 residues. V lost 11 bases to trimming and J lost 6 bases, with 20 bases between them. Germline loops: CDR1 MNHEY, CDR2 SVGAGI. CDR3 DNA: TGTGCCTCCAGGGGGGCGGGAGACGTCGAGCAGTACTTC. This translates into CASRGAGDVEQYF.

The chain couples TRBV7-6 to TRBJ1-3; the match to TRBD1 covers 7 bases. The CDR3 extends over 16 amino acids. In germline, CDR1 is SGHVS, CDR2 FNYEAQ. Germline trimming cut 5 bases from V and 0 bases from J; bases unmatched to any gene: 7. The DNA for the CDR3 is TGTGCCAGCAGCGATCCATACAGGGGCTCTGGAAACACCATATATTTT. Its translation: CASSDPYRGSGNTIYF.